This T cell receptor (beta chain) is drawn from a study of blood T cell repertoires in COVID-19. The overall study: The United States, Italy and Spain were the sources of the acute and convalescent COVID-19 samples. T cells, B-cell-depleted T cells, or PBMCs provided the cDNA or gDNA that served as material.

Germline loops: CDR1 SGHTA, CDR2 FQGNSA. The V and J ends lost 4 bases and 9 bases, in that order; junction bases with no gene match: 4. The CDR3 has 14 amino acids. How the authors handled the data: Cell counts per sample came from amplifying reference gene primers. Assay used: immunoSEQ multiplex PCR; TCRdb lists only in-frame clones, some missing. The DNA gave D and trimming, while V, J and clone size come from that table. The sample yields approximately 81,000 clones, around 80% seen once. Sample: peripheral blood. The clonotype originates from a human donor in a cohort sampled during active COVID-19. The rearrangement uses TRBV7-2 and TRBJ2-1; TRBD2 agrees at 12 bases. The CDR3 reads CASSSLAGGSEQFF. CDR3 nucleotides: TGTGCCAGCAGCTCCCTAGCGGGGGGGAGTGAGCAGTTCTTC.